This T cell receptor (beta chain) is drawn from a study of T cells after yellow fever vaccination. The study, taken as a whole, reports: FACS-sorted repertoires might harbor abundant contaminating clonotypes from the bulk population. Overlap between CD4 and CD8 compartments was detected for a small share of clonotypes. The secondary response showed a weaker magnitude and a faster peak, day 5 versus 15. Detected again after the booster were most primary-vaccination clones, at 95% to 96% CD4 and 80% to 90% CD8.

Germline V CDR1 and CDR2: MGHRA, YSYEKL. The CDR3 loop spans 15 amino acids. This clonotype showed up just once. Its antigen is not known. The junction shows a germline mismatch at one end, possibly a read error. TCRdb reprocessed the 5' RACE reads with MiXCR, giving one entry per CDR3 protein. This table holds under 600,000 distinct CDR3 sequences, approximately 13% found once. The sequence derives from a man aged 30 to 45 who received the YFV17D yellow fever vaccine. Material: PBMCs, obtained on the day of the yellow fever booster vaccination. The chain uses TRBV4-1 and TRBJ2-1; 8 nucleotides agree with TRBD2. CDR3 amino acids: CASSPGLACYNEQFF. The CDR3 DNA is TGTGCCAGCAGCCCCGGACTAGCCTGCTACAATGAGCAGTTCTTC.